The 24 T cell receptor beta chains below all came from one sample that was sequenced in a study of blood T cell repertoires in COVID-19. Measured with immunoSEQ multiplex PCR; TCRdb has only the in-frame clones, and not every one. The sample has just over 95,000 clones; 75% to 95% are singletons. Input material: peripheral blood. The receptors stem from a man between 60 and 75 years old with acute or convalescent COVID-19.

A single count supports this clone. This chain uses TRBV7-2 with TRBJ2-1; tentative D call: TRBD1 (6 bases). Germline loops: CDR1 SGHTA, CDR2 FQGNSA. CDR3 length equals 15 residues. V was trimmed by 6 bases and J by 5 bases, leaving 17 bases between them. CDR3 residues: CASSRQAGDHNEQFF. The CDR3 region has the DNA TGTGCCAGCAGTAGGCAAGCAGGGGACCACAATGAGCAGTTCTTC.

The chain couples TRBV10-2 to TRBJ1-5; perhaps TRBD1 as D (5 bases). CDR1 WSHSY and CDR2 SAAADI come from the germline V gene. CDR3 length: 15 amino acids. Deletions cut 6 bases from V and 0 bases from J, with 12 bases between. The CDR3, as DNA: TGCGCCAGCAGGGAGGGGCCCTATAGCAATCAGCCCCAGCATTTT. Encoded protein: CASREGPYSNQPQHF.

The V and J genes are TRBV12-3 or TRBV12-4 and TRBJ1-2; D gene uncertain. The CDR3 consists of 12 residues. Trimming stripped 2 bases from V and 2 bases from J, with 3 bases between. This CDR3 reads CASSLSNYGYTF. As DNA, the CDR3 is TGTGCCAGCAGTTTATCGAACTATGGCTACACCTTC.

The chain employs TRBV2 and TRBJ1-2, with a weak D call TRBD1 (6 bases). This CDR3 region has 13 residues. V gave up 2 bases and J gave up 4 bases, with 8 bases separating them. The germline V gene has CDR1 SNHLY and CDR2 FYNNEI. The DNA of the CDR3 is TGTGCCAGCAGTGAAACAGGGATCTATGGCTACACCTTC. Protein: CASSETGIYGYTF.

The chain recombines TRBV28 with TRBJ1-3; a weak D match, TRBD1 (5 bases). The CDR3 consists of 14 residues. V shed 10 bases and J shed 1 base, with 14 bases lying between them. The germline CDR1 and CDR2 sequences are MDHEN and SYDVKM. CDR3 sequence: CATTTPGSGNTIYF. The CDR3 region has the DNA TGTGCCACTACCACACCAGGGTCTGGAAACACCATATATTTT.

The chain couples TRBV9 to TRBJ1-6, with a possible D match to TRBD1 (6 bases). Germline V gives CDR1 SGDLS, CDR2 YYNGEE. V lost 9 bases and J 7 bases, leaving 14 bases between the germline ends. The CDR3 is made up of 13 amino acids. CDR3 nucleotides: TGTGCCACCCCCCGCAGGGGCAATTCACCCCTCCACTTT. This codes for CATPRRGNSPLHF.

The chain carries TRBV7-9 and TRBJ1-2; 9 bases fit TRBD1. The CDR3 sequence is 15 residues long. V lost 0 bases to trimming and J lost 5 bases; unmatched junction nucleotides: 4. The germline CDR1 and CDR2 sequences are SEHNR and FQNEAQ (reference sequence). CDR3 in amino acids: CASSLAPGQGYGYTF. CDR3 coding DNA: TGTGCCAGCAGCTTAGCCCCGGGACAGGGATATGGCTACACCTTC. Supplemented by reference TRBV7-9 and TRBJ1-2, the full variable domain reads DTGVSQNPRHKITKRGQNVTFRCDPISEHNRLYWYRQTLGQGPEFLTYFQNEAQLEKSRLLSDRFSAERPKGSFSTLEIQRTEQGDSAMYLCASSLAPGQGYGYTFGSGTRLTVV.

The chain couples TRBV6-1 to TRBJ1-6; perhaps TRBD1 as D (5 bases). The CDR3 consists of 16 residues. Germline assignment: CDR1 MNHNS and CDR2 SASEGT. Trimming stripped 2 bases from V and 3 bases from J, with 11 bases between. Written as DNA, the CDR3 is TGTGCCAGCAGTGAATCACCGGGACTCTATAATTCACCCCTCCACTTT. Translating it yields CASSESPGLYNSPLHF.

The chain couples TRBV5-1 to TRBJ1-1; 10 bases fit TRBD1. Germline-derived CDR1 and CDR2 are SGHRS and YFSETQ. This CDR3 contains 15 residues. Trimming cost V 4 bases and J 0 bases; bases outside gene matches: 3. CDR3 residues: CASSQTGGLNTEAFF. The CDR3, as DNA: TGCGCCAGCAGCCAGACAGGGGGCCTGAACACTGAAGCTTTCTTT.

This clone occurred a few times. This chain joins TRBV19 and TRBJ2-1, with 10 bases fitting TRBD1. The CDR3 covers 14 residues. Germline CDR1 and CDR2: LNHDA and SQIVND (reference sequence). The V and J ends lost 6 bases and 8 bases, in that order; junction bases with no gene match: 7. CDR3 coding DNA: TGTGCCAGTAGATCAGACAGGGGGCTGCATGAGCAGTTCTTC. Encoded protein: CASRSDRGLHEQFF.

The CDR3 loop reads CASSQEDRGRGGQYF. In DNA, the CDR3 is TGCGCCAGCAGCCAAGAGGATCGAGGGCGGGGAGGGCAGTATTTT. This sequence joins TRBV4-1 and TRBJ2-3, with a possible D match to TRBD2 (6 bases). In germline, CDR1 is MGHRA, CDR2 YSYEKL. The CDR3 consists of 15 residues. Deletions cut 0 bases from V and 11 bases from J, with 18 bases between.

The V and J genes are TRBV3-1 (or the pseudogene TRBV3-2) and TRBJ1-2, with TRBD1 as a possible D gene (6 bases). CDR1 and CDR2 from the germline V gene are LGHDT and YNNKEL (reference sequence). Trimming removed 2 bases at V and 6 bases at J, with 22 bases between. CDR3 length: 17 amino acids. The CDR3 sequence: CASSQLRGGTSINGYTF. The CDR3 coding sequence is TGTGCCAGCAGCCAACTCCGGGGGGGGACAAGTATTAATGGCTACACCTTC.

The gene calls are TRBV19 and TRBJ1-5; 7 bases match TRBD1. The CDR3 runs to 13 residues. Germline V lookup: CDR1 LNHDA, CDR2 SQIVND (reference sequence). The V and J ends lost 10 bases and 5 bases, in that order; junction bases with no gene match: 8. The CDR3 reads CATTTGPDQPQHF. CDR3 in DNA: TGTGCCACCACGACAGGGCCGGATCAGCCCCAGCATTTT. Drawing the rest from reference TRBV19 and TRBJ1-5, the complete variable domain is DGGITQSPKYLFRKEGQNVTLSCEQNLNHDAMYWYRQDPGQGLRLIYYSQIVNDFQKGDIAEGYSVSREKKESFPLTVTSAQKNPTAFYLCATTTGPDQPQHFGDGTRLSIL.

This chain connects TRBV6-6 to TRBJ2-7; D is perhaps TRBD2 (6 bases). CDR1 is MNHNY, CDR2 SVGAGI, per germline (reference sequence). The CDR3 has 15 residues. The germline V and J ends were trimmed by 6 bases and 6 bases, with 21 bases remaining between them. The CDR3 DNA reads TGTGCCAGCAGGGGGCTGGACGGAGGGTCGGTCGAGCAGTACTTC. It yields the protein CASRGLDGGSVEQYF.

The chain is built from TRBV6-5 and TRBJ1-1; TRBD1 matches at 7 bases. Germline V gene lookup returns CDR1 MNHEY and CDR2 SVGAGI. V was pared by 6 bases and J by 1 base, with 5 bases of the junction left unmatched. This CDR3 comprises 14 residues. In DNA, the CDR3 is TGTGCCAGCAGGCGACAGGGCCCGAACACTGAAGCTTTCTTT. It specifies CASRRQGPNTEAFF.

The gene calls are TRBV19 and TRBJ2-1; TRBD1 matches 7 bases. The length of the CDR3 is 13 residues. The ends lost 6 bases at V and 7 bases at J; junction bases unmatched: 6. Germline V gene sequence: CDR1 LNHDA, CDR2 SQIVND (reference sequence). The CDR3 DNA reads TGTGCCAGTAGGGACAGGTGGGGGAATGAGCAGTTCTTC. As protein: CASRDRWGNEQFF. The full variable domain, its missing parts supplied by reference TRBV19 and TRBJ2-1, is DGGITQSPKYLFRKEGQNVTLSCEQNLNHDAMYWYRQDPGQGLRLIYYSQIVNDFQKGDIAEGYSVSREKKESFPLTVTSAQKNPTAFYLCASRDRWGNEQFFGPGTRLTVL.

The chain carries TRBV3-1 (or the pseudogene TRBV3-2) and TRBJ2-7; 8 bases match TRBD2. CDR1 and CDR2 (germline): LGHDT, YNNKEL (reference sequence). Trimming took 4 bases from V and 6 from J; bases not matched to a gene: 11. CDR3 size: 15 residues. CDR3 bases: TGTGCCAGCAGCCGGTCCGGGACTAGTTCCGCCGAGCAGTACGTC. Its translation is CASSRSGTSSAEQYV.

The chain employs TRBV7-8 and TRBJ1-1, with D hard to call. Trimming stripped 5 bases from V and 3 bases from J, with 7 bases between. The CDR3 is made up of 12 amino acids. CDR1 SGHVS and CDR2 FQNEAQ come from the germline V gene. The CDR3 here is CASSPPDTEAFF. The DNA of the CDR3 is TGTGCCAGCAGCCCCCCCGACACTGAAGCTTTCTTT.

CDR3 sequence reads: CASSQLQGANYGYTF. DNA of the CDR3: TGCGCCAGCAGCCAGTTACAGGGAGCTAACTATGGCTACACCTTC. V gene TRBV5-1 combines with J gene TRBJ1-2, with D possibly TRBD1 on 6 matching bases. V lost 4 bases to trimming and J lost 0 bases, with 13 bases between them. CDR3 size: 15 residues. Germline V gene data show CDR1 as SGHRS and CDR2 as YFSETQ.

The chain employs TRBV5-1 and TRBJ2-2, with 12 bases aligning to TRBD1. There are 15 residues in the CDR3. The junction had 5 bases not matched to a gene; V was cut back by 4 bases and J by 7 bases. The germline gives CDR1 SGHRS, CDR2 YFSETQ. In nucleotides, the CDR3 is TGCGCCAGCAGCACGGGACAGGGGGCAATCGGGGAGCTGTTTTTT. It codes for CASSTGQGAIGELFF.

This clone was found once. The chain has TRBV19 and TRBJ1-2; no clear D gene. Germline CDR1 reads LNHDA; CDR2 reads SQIVND (reference sequence). The V gene lost 7 bases and the J gene lost 5 bases, with 8 bases spanning the gap. The CDR3 sequence is 11 residues long. CDR3 sequence reads: CASNNRYGYTF. DNA of the CDR3: TGTGCCAGTAATAACAGATATGGCTACACCTTC.

The J gene is TRBJ1-6, the V gene TRBV3-1 (or the pseudogene TRBV3-2), with D hard to call. Germline CDR1 is LGHDT and CDR2 is YNNKEL (reference sequence). The CDR3 extends over 15 amino acids. Trimming took off 0 bases at V and 3 bases at J, with 6 bases between the two ends. The CDR3 reads CASSQDIRYNSPLHF. CDR3 DNA sequence: TGTGCCAGCAGCCAAGATATCCGCTATAATTCACCCCTCCACTTT.

This chain connects TRBV19 to TRBJ1-2; maybe TRBD1 (6 bases). This CDR3 region has 15 residues. Deletions cut 3 bases from V and 1 base from J, with 12 bases between. From germline, CDR1 is LNHDA and CDR2 SQIVND (reference sequence). The CDR3 nucleotides read TGTGCCAGTAGTATCCTGGACAGAAGTAACTATGGCTACACCTTC. This gives the protein CASSILDRSNYGYTF.

The chain uses TRBV19 and TRBJ2-2; weak D call: TRBD1 (6 bases). The V end lost 4 bases, the J end lost 0 bases, and 18 bases lay between the germline ends. In germline, CDR1 is LNHDA, CDR2 SQIVND (reference sequence). The CDR3 runs 18 residues. The CDR3 DNA reads TGTGCCAGTAGTAACTTTTTTCTTACAGGGCCGAACACCGGGGAGCTGTTTTTT. Translation gives CASSNFFLTGPNTGELFF.